This TCR beta chain was captured by sequencing in a study of shared clonotypes between healthy human individuals (dated by TCRdb to 2020 to 2021). Turning to the overall study: A few men and two women, aged 18 to 49 years, made up the cohort. For each donor, CD4 naive and CD4 memory were each run on three plates, CD8 naive on two plates, and CD8 memory on one plate. The study deeply sequenced blood TCR repertoires of about five healthy adults to estimate repertoire size and the extent of clonotype sharing between individuals. To increase sequencing depth and limit assay-specific biases, different laboratories used diverse techniques to prepare libraries and sequence TCR repertoires. Per donor, leukapheresis produced somewhere between about 0.94 and 9.5 billion PBMCs.

Donors were healthy HIV-negative adults with no recently reported acute infections or vaccinations. All donors were Caucasian adults living in Nashville, Tennessee, USA. Magnetic negative selection was used to enrich CD4+ T cells, after which naive cells were positively selected on CD45RA and the negative fraction became the memory subset. Blood was obtained by leukapheresis, after which PBMCs were separated by Ficoll-Histopaque density gradient centrifugation and cryopreserved in liquid nitrogen vapor phase. Analytical flow cytometry was used to check the purity and quantity of each magnetically sorted T cell population. Genomic DNA was isolated from every sorted fraction and measured by UV absorbance on a Nanodrop 2000c. From the germline V gene (reference sequence), CDR1 is SEHNR and CDR2 is FQNEAQ. The junction carries 11 bases between V and J, which are trimmed by 1 base and 2 bases respectively. The CDR3 spans 15 residues, from the cysteine through the phenylalanine. The only DNA kept is the CDR3, 45 bases in frame from the first base.

Using the deep immunoSEQ assay, multiplex PCR amplified TCR CDR3 regions from genomic DNA. Extracted genomic DNA from each cell subset was distributed evenly across all wells of several immunoSEQ 96-well plates, and each plate was treated as a replicate. For sorted subsets, 150 to 250 ng of genomic DNA, equivalent to around 29,000 T cell genomes, went into each replicate PCR. The purified libraries were quantified using a Qubit 3.0 fluorometer, sized with a Bioanalyzer 2100, and then quantified again using the KAPA Library Quantification kit. Each immunoSEQ 96-well plate was sequenced on its own single-read 150-cycle Illumina NextSeq 550 flow cell. As for the original processing: Because only junctional sequences without quality scores were contained in the immunoSEQ output, filtering matching that applied to full-length reads could not be performed. Sequences were annotated with PyIR, a Python wrapper for IgBLAST v1.9, and V/J genes and CDR3 were assigned using IMGT germline references. Reads were removed for weak V/J assignments (E-value above 1e-6), missing CDR3, stop codons, out-of-frame junctions, or ambiguous translated residues. V3J clonotypes were defined as sequences sharing an identical inferred V gene, J gene, and CDR3 amino acid sequence. The percentage overlap between two repertoires was calculated by dividing the number of shared unique clonotypes by the size of the smaller repertoire. RTK rarefaction, the Chao1 estimator, and Recon v2.1 estimates of unobserved clonotypes were used to assess repertoire richness. OLGA was used to compute generation probabilities for all TCRbeta clonotypes that the gDNA method yielded from a few donors. TCRdb holds this immuneACCESS table with in-frame rearrangements only. Some clones are missing; in checked studies, unresolved V genes explain under half, and the rest has no known cause. Clonal size and the V and J genes are those of that table, whereas D and trimming came from the DNA. In this sample the table shows roughly 2.5 million clones, more than 80% of which occur a single time. In total, the top ten clones hold 0.13% to 0.15% of the sample.

Study-wide findings and limitations: Pairwise subsampling led to the expectation that sequencing depth would affect the degree of clonotype sharing among donors. Even with the large sequencing depth, rarefaction of the sorted-subset datasets indicated that sequencing was incomplete. Sampling was restricted to blood, and TCR repertoires in tissues likely differ from the TCR repertoires found in blood. Naive subsets generally had larger estimated clonotype richness than memory subsets. Because the study included only a small number of donors, the genetic and exposure-history diversity represented was limited. When a few donors were compared, the shared fraction of clonotypes was about 5% for naive CD4, around 3.5% for naive CD8, more than 2% for memory CD4, and less than 0.5% for memory CD8. Higher generation probabilities were observed for clonotypes shared by all four sorted-subset donors than for non-shared clonotypes.

A remark on this clone: Its antigen specificity is not known. The input lacks base qualities; no much larger clone sits a single base away. Distinct nucleotide sequences in the sample also encode this CDR3.

The receptor chain draws on TRBV7-9 and TRBJ2-5; tentative D gene TRBD2, with 5 bases matching. This clonotype was obtained from a man aged 18-30 years in good health. The sample taken for sequencing was naive CD4+ T cells sorted from blood. Read against the paper, the sample's cell subset or site label means: CD45RA+ positively selected. The nucleotides read TGTGCCAGCAGCTTAGGCTCCCGCGGGCAAGAGACCCAGTACTTC. Its translation reads: CASSLGSRGQETQYF.